The present T cell receptor beta chain was sequenced within a study of long-term antiretroviral therapy in people with HIV. Trimming removed 8 bases at V and 2 bases at J, with 13 bases between. This CDR3 region has 14 residues. CDR1 and CDR2 (germline): MNHNY, SVGAGI (reference sequence). One or more pre-ART and two or more post-ART PBMC samples were available from each donor. Every HIV-positive participant received treatment in the United States. Investigators performed immunoSEQ version v3.0 at survey level. Assay used: immunoSEQ multiplex PCR; TCRdb lists only in-frame clones, some missing. The sample has some 16,000 clones, 77% seen once; the top ten hold 20% to 25%.

The rearrangement joins TRBV6-6 to TRBJ1-3, with D tentatively TRBD1 (5 bases). The sequenced sample was unsorted PBMCs, obtained 2.1 years after starting antiretroviral therapy. The sequence was obtained from a middle-aged man with HIV. The CDR3 DNA reads as TGTGCCAGCGGTTTGCAGGGTACTGGAAACACCATATATTTT. This encodes CASGLQGTGNTIYF.